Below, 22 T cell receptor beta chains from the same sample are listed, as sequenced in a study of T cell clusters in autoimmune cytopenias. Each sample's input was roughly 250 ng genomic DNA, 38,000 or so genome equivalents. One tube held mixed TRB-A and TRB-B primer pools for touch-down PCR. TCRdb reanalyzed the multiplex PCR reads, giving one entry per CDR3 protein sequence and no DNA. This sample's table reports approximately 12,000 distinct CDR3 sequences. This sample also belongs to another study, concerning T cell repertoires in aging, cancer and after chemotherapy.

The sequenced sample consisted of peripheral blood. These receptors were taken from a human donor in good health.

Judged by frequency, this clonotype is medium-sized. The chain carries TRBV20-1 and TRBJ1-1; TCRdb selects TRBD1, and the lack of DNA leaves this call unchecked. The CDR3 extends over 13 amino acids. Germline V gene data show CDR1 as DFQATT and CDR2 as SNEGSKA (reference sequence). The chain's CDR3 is CSAPGQGRTEAFF.

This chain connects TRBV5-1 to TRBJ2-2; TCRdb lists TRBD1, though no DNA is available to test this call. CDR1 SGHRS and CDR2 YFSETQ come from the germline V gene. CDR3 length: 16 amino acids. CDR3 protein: CASRAPHLGTTGELFF. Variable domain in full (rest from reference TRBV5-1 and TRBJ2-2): KAGVTQTPRYLIKTRGQQVTLSCSPISGHRSVSWYQQTPGQGLQFLFEYFSETQRNKGNFPGRFSGRQFSNSRSEMNVSTLELGDSALYLCASRAPHLGTTGELFFGEGSRLTVL.

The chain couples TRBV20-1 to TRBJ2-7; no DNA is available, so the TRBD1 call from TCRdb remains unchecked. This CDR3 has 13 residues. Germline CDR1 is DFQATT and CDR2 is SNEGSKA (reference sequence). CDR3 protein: CSAISGAEGEQYF.

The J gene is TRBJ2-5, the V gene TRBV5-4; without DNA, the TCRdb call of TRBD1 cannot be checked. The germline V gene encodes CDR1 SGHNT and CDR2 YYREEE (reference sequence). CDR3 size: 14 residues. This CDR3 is CASFSGGYQETQYF.

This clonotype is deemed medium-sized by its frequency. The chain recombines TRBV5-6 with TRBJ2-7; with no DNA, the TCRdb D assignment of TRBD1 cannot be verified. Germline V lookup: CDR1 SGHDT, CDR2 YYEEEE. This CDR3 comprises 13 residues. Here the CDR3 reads CASSKPTGFEQYF.

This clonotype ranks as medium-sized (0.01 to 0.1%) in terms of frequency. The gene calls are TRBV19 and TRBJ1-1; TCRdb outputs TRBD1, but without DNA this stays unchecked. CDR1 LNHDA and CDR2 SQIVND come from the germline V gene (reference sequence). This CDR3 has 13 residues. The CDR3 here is CASRRQGVDEAFF.

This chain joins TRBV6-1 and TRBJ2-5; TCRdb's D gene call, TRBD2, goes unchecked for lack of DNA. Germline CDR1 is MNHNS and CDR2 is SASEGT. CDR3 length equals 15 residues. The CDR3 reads CASSELAGGQETQYF.

The CDR3 reads CASSTISYEGGRVTGELFF. The rearrangement links TRBV6-2 or TRBV6-3 to TRBJ2-2; TCRdb lists TRBD1, though no DNA is available to test this call. The CDR3 length is 19 residues. Germline CDR1 reads MNHEY; CDR2 reads SVGEGT.

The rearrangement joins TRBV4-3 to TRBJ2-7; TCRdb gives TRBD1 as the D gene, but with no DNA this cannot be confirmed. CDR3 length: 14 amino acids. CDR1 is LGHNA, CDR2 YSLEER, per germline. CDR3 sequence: CASSQDLETAMQYF.

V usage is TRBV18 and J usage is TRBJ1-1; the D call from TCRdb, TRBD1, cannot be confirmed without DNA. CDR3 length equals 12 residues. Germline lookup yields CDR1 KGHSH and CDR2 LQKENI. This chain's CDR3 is CASVRENTEAFF.

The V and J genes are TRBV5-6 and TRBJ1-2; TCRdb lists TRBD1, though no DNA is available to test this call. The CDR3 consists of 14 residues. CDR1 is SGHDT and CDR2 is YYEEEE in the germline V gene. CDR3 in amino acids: CASSLDRGFYGYTF.

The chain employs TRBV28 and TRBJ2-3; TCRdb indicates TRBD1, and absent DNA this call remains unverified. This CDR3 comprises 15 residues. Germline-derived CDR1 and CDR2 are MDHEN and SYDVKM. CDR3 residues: CASRVGQGAADTQYF.

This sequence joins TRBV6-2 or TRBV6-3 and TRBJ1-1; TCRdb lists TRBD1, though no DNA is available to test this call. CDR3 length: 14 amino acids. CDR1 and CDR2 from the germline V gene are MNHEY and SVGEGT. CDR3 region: CASRDLQGITEAFF.

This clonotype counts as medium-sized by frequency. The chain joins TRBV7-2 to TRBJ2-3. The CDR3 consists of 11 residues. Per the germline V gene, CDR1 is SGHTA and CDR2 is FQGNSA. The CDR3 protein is CASSSTDTQYF.

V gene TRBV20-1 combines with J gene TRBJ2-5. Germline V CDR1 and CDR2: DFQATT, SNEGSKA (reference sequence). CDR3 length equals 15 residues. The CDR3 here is CSASGASWYQETQYF.

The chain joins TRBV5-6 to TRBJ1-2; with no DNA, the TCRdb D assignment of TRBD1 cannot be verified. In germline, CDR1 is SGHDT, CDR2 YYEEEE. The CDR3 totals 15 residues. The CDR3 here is CASSPPGGTGGGYTF. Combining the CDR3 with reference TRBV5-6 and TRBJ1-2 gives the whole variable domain DAGVTQSPTHLIKTRGQQVTLRCSPKSGHDTVSWYQQALGQGPQFIFQYYEEEERQRGNFPDRFSGHQFPNYSSELNVNALLLGDSALYLCASSPPGGTGGGYTFGSGTRLTVV.

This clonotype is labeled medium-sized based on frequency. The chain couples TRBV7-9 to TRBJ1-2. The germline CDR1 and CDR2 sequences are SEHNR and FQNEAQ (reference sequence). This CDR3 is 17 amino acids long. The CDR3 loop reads CASTPNLFAGSRSGYTF.

The CDR3 protein is CASSPPGWGTDTQYF. This chain connects TRBV6-1 to TRBJ2-3; TCRdb's assignment of TRBD2 cannot be checked, as there is no DNA. The germline V gene encodes CDR1 MNHNS and CDR2 SASEGT. The CDR3 runs 15 residues.

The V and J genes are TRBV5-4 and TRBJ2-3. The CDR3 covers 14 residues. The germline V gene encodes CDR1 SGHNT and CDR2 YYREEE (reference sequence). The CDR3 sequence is CASSPPRITDTQYF.

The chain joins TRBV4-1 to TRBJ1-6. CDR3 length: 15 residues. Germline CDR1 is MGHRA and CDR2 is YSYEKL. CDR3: CASSQGAQAISPLHF.

CDR3 loop: CASSQGIGGTNTGELFF. The chain uses TRBV4-2 and TRBJ2-2. The V gene's germline CDR1 is LGHNA and CDR2 YNFKEQ. This CDR3 is built from 17 residues.

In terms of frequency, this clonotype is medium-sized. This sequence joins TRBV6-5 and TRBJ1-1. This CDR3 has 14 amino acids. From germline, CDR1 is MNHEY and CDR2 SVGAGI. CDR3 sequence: CASSYSQGGTEAFF.